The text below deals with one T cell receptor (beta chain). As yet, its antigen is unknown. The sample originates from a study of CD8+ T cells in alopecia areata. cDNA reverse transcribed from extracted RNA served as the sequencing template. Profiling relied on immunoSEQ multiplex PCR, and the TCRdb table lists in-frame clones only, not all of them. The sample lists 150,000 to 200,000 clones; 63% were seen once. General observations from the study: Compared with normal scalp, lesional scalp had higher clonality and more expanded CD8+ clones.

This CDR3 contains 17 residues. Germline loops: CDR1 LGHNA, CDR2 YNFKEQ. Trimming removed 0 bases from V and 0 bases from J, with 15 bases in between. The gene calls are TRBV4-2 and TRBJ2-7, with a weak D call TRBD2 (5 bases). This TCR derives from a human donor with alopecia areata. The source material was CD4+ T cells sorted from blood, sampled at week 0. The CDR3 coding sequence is TGTGCCAGCAGCCAAGACGGGAAGACAACAGCCTCCTACGAGCAGTACTTC. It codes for CASSQDGKTTASYEQYF.